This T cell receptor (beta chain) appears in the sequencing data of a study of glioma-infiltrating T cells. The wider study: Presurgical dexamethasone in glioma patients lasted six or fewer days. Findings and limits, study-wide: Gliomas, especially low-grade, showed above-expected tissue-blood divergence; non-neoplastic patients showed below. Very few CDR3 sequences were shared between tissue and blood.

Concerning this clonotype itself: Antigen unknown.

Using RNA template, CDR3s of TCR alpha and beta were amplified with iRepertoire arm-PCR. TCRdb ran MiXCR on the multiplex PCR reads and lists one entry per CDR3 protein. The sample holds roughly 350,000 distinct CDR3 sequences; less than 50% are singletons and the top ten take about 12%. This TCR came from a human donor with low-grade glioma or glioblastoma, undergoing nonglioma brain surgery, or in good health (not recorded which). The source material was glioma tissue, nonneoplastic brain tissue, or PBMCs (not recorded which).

CDR3 amino acids: CASSQDLGNVTSNEQFF. The CDR3, as DNA: TGCGCCAGCAGCCAAGATTTGGGCAATGTGACTTCCAATGAGCAGTTCTTC. The chain couples TRBV4-1 to TRBJ2-1; no clear D. The length of the CDR3 is 17 residues. V was cut by 0 bases and J by 6 bases, with 18 bases left in between. The germline V gene has CDR1 MGHRA and CDR2 YSYEKL.